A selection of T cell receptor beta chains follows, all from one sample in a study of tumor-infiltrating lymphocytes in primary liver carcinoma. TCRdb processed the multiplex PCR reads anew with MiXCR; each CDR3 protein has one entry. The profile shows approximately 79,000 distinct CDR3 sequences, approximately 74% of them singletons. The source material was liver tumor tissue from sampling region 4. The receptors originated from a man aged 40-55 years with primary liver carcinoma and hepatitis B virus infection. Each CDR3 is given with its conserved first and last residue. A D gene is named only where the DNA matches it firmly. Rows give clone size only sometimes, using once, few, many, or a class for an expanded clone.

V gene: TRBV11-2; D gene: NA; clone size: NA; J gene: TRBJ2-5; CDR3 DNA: TGTACCAGCAGCTTAGGGAGTAGCGGCCCAGGGGAGGCCCAGTACTTC; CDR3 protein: CTSSLGSSGPGEAQYF
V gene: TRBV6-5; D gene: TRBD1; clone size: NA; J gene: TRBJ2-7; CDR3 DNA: TGTGCCAGCCGTTACGCAAGACAGGGGGCGAGCTCCTACGAACAGTACTTC; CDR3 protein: CASRYARQGASSYEQYF
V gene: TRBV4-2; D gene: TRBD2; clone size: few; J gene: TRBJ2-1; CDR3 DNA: TGTGCCAGCAGCCAAGAGGCTAGCGGGAGCCCCTACAATGAGCAGTTCTTC; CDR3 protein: CASSQEASGSPYNEQFF
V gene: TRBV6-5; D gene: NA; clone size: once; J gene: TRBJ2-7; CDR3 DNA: TGTGCCAGCAGTTACGCCTCAGACGGGGCAGGGGAGCGGTACTTC; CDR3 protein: CASSYASDGAGERYF
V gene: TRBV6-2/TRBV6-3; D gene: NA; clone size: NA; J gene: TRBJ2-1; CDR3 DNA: TGTACCAGCACCAGGGACCCTCTTTACAATGAGCAGTTCTTC; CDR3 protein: CTSTRDPLYNEQFF
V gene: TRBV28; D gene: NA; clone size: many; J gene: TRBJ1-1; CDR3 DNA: TGTGCCAGCAGTTCCTCACGCCTGGCTGAAGCTTTCTTT; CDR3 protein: CASSSSRLAEAFF
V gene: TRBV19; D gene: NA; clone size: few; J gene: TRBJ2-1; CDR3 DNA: TGTGCCAGTAGGCGGGCAGGCGAGGCCGTCGATGAGCAGTTCTTC; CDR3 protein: CASRRAGEAVDEQFF
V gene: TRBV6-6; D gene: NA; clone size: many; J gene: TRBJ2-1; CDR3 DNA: TGTGCCGGGAAGGGGGACATCGGCGTTGAGCAGTTCTTC; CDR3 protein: CAGKGDIGVEQFF
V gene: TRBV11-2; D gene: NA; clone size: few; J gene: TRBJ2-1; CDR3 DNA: TGTGACAGCAGTTCAGCGGGCCCTGGGAATGAACAGTCCTTC; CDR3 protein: CDSSSAGPGNEQSF
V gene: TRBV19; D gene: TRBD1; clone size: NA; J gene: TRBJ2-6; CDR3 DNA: TGTGCCAGTAGTCCACAGGGGATTGGGGCCAACGTCCTGACTTTC; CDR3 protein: CASSPQGIGANVLTF
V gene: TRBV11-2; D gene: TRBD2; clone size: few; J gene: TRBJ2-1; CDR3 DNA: TGTGTCAGCAGCTTGGATACTAGCGGGAGGTCTCTGTTCTTC; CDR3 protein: CVSSLDTSGRSLFF
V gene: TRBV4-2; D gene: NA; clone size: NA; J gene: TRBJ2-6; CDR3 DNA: TGTGCCAGTAGCCAAGAGTGGGCGACTGCCATCCCCGGGGCCAACGTCCTGACTTTC; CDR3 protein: CASSQEWATAIPGANVLTF
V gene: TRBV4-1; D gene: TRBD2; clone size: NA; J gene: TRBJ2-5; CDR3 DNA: TGCGCCAGCAACCTAACAAGGACTAGCGGGATCCAAGAGACCCAGTACTTT; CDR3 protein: CASNLTRTSGIQETQYF
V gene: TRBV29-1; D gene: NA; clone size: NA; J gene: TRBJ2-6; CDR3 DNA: TGCAGCGTGATGACAGGGAGGGTCAACGTCCTGACCTTC; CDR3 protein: CSVMTGRVNVLTF
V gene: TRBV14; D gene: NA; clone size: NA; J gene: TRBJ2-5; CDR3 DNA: TGTGCCAGCAGCCTCCGACCTCAAGAGGCCCAGTACTTC; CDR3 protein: CASSLRPQEAQYF
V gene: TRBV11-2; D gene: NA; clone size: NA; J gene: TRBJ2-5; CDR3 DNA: TGTGCAAGCAGCCTGACCTGGACAGCCAAAGAGACCCAGTACTTC; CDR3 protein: CASSLTWTAKETQYF
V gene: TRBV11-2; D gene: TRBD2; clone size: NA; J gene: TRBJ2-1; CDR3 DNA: TGCGCCAGCAGCTTCTCCTGGGGGAGTAGCGGGAGCAGGGAACAGTTCTTC; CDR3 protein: CASSFSWGSSGSREQFF
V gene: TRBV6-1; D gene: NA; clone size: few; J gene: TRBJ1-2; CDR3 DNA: TGTGCCAGCAGTGCACAGGGATTGGGTGGCTACACCTTC; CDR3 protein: CASSAQGLGGYTF
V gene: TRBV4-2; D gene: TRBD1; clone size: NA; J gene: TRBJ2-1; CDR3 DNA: TGTGCCAGCAGCCAAAACAGGATAACGGACAGGGGGGGATATGAGCAGTTCTTT; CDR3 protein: CASSQNRITDRGGYEQFF
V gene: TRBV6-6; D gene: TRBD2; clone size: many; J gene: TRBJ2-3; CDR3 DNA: TGTGCCAGCAGCCCCTCGGGACTAGTGGGGTCAGATACGCAGTATTTT; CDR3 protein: CASSPSGLVGSDTQYF
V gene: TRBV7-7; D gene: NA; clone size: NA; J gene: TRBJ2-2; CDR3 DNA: TGTGCTAGCAGCCGCTCGGGCTCCGCCGGGGAGCTGTTTTTT; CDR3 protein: CASSRSGSAGELFF
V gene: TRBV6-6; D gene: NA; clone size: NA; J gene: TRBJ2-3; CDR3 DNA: TGTGCCAGTCTAAGGGCCTGCACAGATACGCGGTATTTT; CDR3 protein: CASLRACTDTRYF
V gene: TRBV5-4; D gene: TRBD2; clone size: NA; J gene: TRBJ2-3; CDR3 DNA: TGTGCCAACAGTACAGTAACTGGGACTAGCGGCACAGATACACAGTATTTT; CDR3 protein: CANSTVTGTSGTDTQYF
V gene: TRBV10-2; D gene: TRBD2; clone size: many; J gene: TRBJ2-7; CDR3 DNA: TGCGCCAGCAGTGAGTCGAGAGCGGGATTATCTTTTACCTACGAGCAGTACTTC; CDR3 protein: CASSESRAGLSFTYEQYF
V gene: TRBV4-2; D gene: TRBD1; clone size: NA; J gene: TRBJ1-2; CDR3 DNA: TGTACCAGCAGCCAAGATCATACAGGGGGCTATGGCTACACCTTC; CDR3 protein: CTSSQDHTGGYGYTF
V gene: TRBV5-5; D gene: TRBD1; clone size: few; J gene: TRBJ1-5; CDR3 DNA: TGTGCCAGCAGTCTTCTCCAGGGGGATCAGCCCCGGCATTTT; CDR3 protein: CASSLLQGDQPRHF
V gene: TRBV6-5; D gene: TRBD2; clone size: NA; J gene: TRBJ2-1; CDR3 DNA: TGTGCTAGCAGACCTAGCGGGAGTGGCGAGGGTAAGCAGTTCTTC; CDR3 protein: CASRPSGSGEGKQFF
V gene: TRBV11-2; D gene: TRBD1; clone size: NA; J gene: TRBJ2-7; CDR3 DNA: TGTGCCAGCAGCTTAACCGACAGGGCCTACAAGCAGTACTTC; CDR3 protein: CASSLTDRAYKQYF
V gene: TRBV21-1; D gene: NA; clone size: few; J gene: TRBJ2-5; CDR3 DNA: TGTGCCAGCAGCAAACCTAGATCTCAGACCCAGTACTTC; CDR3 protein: CASSKPRSQTQYF
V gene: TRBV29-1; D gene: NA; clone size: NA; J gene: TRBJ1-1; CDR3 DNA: TGCAGCGTTATAAAGGGTAACGCTGAAACTTTCTTT; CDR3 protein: CSVIKGNAETFF
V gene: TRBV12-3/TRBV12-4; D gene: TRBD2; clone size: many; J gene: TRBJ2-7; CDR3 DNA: TGTGCCAGCGGGGGACTAGCGGGAGTTTTCTACGAGCAGTACTTC; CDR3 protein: CASGGLAGVFYEQYF
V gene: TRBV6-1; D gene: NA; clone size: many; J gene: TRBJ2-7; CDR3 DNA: TGTGCCAGCAGCGAAGGCCAGGCAGGCCCCTCCTACGAGCAGTACTTC; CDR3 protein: CASSEGQAGPSYEQYF
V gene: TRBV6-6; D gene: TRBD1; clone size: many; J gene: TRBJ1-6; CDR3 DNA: TGTGCCAGCAGACCACCGGACAGGGGAGAAAATTCACCCCTCCACTTT; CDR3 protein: CASRPPDRGENSPLHF
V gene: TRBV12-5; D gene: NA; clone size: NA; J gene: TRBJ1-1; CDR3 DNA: TGTGCTAATGGTCCTTGTGGACACGAAGCTTTCTTT; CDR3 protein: CANGPCGHEAFF
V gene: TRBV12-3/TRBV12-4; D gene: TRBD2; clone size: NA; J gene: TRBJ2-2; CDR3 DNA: TGTGCCAGCAGTCGGACTAGTGCGAACACCGGGGAGCTGCTTTTT; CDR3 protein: CASSRTSANTGELLF
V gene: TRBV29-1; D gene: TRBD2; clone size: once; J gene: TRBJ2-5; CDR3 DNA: TGCAGCGTGACGCCAGGGACTAGCGGGAATGAAAAGACCCAATACTTC; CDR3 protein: CSVTPGTSGNEKTQYF
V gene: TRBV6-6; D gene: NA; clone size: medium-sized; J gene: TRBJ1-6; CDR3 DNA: TGTGCCGGTCGGAGCTCCTATAATTCACCCCTCCACTTT; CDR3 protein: CAGRSSYNSPLHF
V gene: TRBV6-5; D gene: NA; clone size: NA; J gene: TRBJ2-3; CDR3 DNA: TGTGCCAGCAGCCAAGCATGTTCTGGGACAGATACGCAGTATTTT; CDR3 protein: CASSQACSGTDTQYF